This paragraph covers one T cell receptor (beta chain) sequence. The target antigen is unknown. Libraries were prepared by immunoSEQ multiplex PCR; TCRdb keeps only in-frame clonotypes and omits some of them. The data show 20,000 to 25,000 clones, 76% seen once. V lost 5 bases, J lost 2 bases, and 10 bases lay in between. The CDR3 is 14 residues long. CDR1 SEHNR and CDR2 FQNEAQ come from the germline V gene (reference sequence). This sample is part of a study of CD4 T cells in relation to SARS-CoV-2 and coronaviruses. The unexposed donors gave CD4+ T cells in about 2010-2019, prior to COVID-19. Isolation of CD4+ T cells took place after approximately eleven days in culture. As cell numbers allowed, unexposed-donor CD4+ T cells faced SARS-CoV-2 S/N and four cold-coronavirus spikes.

Material: CD4+ T cells from PBMCs, cultured in vitro. The rearrangement links TRBV7-9 to TRBJ2-1; D unclear. The TCR comes from a human donor in good health. The CDR3 spells CASSVAAAYNEQFF. DNA for the CDR3: TGTGCCAGCAGCGTCGCCGCCGCCTACAATGAGCAGTTCTTC.